These 10 T cell receptor beta chains were all obtained from the same sample, sequenced in a study of blood T cell repertoires in COVID-19. Profiled with immunoSEQ multiplex PCR; TCRdb holds only in-frame clones, not every one. Altogether about 260,000 clones are present, approximately 90% being singletons, with the ten largest covering roughly 2.9%. The sequenced material came from PBMCs or T cells enriched from blood (not recorded which). Receptors were obtained from a man aged 40-55 years who had been exposed to COVID-19.

The chain couples TRBV28 to TRBJ1-5; 7 bases line up with TRBD1. CDR1 MDHEN and CDR2 SYDVKM come from the germline V gene. J gave up 3 bases and V 8 bases, and 16 bases lay outside the gene matches. The CDR3 is 17 residues long. CDR3 amino acids: CASSQAGGIGLNQPQHF. CDR3 nucleotides: TGTGCCAGCTCTCAGGCAGGGGGGATTGGGCTCAATCAGCCCCAGCATTTT.

The chain has TRBV11-3 and TRBJ2-3; TRBD2 matches at 8 bases. CDR1 and CDR2 (germline): SGHNT, YENEEA. The CDR3 length is 15 residues. V shed 3 bases, J shed 6 bases, and the junction held 8 bases outside the gene matches. This chain's CDR3 is CASSFGAGGVDTQYF. CDR3 nucleotide sequence: TGTGCCAGCAGCTTTGGGGCGGGAGGTGTGGATACGCAGTATTTT. Based on the CDR3 plus reference TRBV11-3 and TRBJ2-3, the full variable domain is EAGVVQSPRYKIIEKKQPVAFWCNPISGHNTLYWYLQNLGQGPELLIRYENEEAVDDSQLPKDRFSAERLKGVDSTLKIQPAELGDSAVYLCASSFGAGGVDTQYFGPGTRLTVL.

The chain uses TRBV5-6 and TRBJ2-5, with 10 bases fitting TRBD2. Unmatched junction bases numbered 1, after V lost 2 bases and J lost 3 bases. Germline CDR1 reads SGHDT; CDR2 reads YYEEEE. The CDR3 consists of 14 residues. This chain's CDR3 is CASSFTSGKETQYF. Here the CDR3 DNA reads TGTGCCAGCAGCTTCACTAGCGGGAAAGAGACCCAGTACTTC.

The chain joins TRBV6-4 to TRBJ1-1, with 9 bases matching TRBD1. The junction had 12 bases not matched to a gene; V was cut back by 6 bases and J by 1 base. The germline gives CDR1 MRHNA, CDR2 SNTAGT. This CDR3 contains 17 residues. CDR3 in amino acids: CASSEPGQGYGNTEAFF. CDR3 bases: TGTGCCAGCAGCGAACCCGGACAGGGGTACGGGAACACTGAAGCTTTCTTT.

The V and J genes are TRBV5-1 and TRBJ1-4, with a tentative D call TRBD1 (5 bases). V lost 0 bases to trimming and J lost 4 bases, with 13 bases between them. This CDR3 has 16 residues. Germline-derived CDR1 and CDR2 are SGHRS and YFSETQ. CDR3 nucleotides: TGCGCCAGCAGCTTGGCCAGGGCGGGGGATAATGAAAAACTGTTTTTT. Translated, it gives CASSLARAGDNEKLFF.

The gene calls are TRBV29-1 and TRBJ1-2; TRBD1 matches 7 bases. The CDR3 spans 13 residues. V gave up 4 bases and J gave up 4 bases; unmatched junction bases: 6. CDR1 and CDR2 (germline): SQVTM, ANQGSEA. CDR3 in amino acids: CSVVQDRFYGYTF. The CDR3 coding sequence is TGCAGCGTTGTCCAGGACAGGTTCTATGGCTACACCTTC. Filled out from reference TRBV29-1 and TRBJ1-2, the complete variable domain reads SAVISQKPSRDICQRGTSLTIQCQVDSQVTMMFWYRQQPGQSLTLIATANQGSEATYESGFVIDKFPISRPNLTFSTLTVSNMSPEDSSIYLCSVVQDRFYGYTFGSGTRLTVV.

This clone showed up just a few times. V usage is TRBV4-1 and J usage is TRBJ2-3; 15 bases align to TRBD2. Trimming removed 4 bases from V and 4 bases from J; junction bases left unmatched: 3. Germline assignment: CDR1 MGHRA and CDR2 YSYEKL. The CDR3 is 16 amino acids. The CDR3 DNA is TGCGCCAGCAGCCCCCGGACTAGCGGGGGGGCAGATACGCAGTATTTT. Protein product: CASSPRTSGGADTQYF.

V usage is TRBV14 and J usage is TRBJ2-1; a possible D gene is TRBD1 (5 bases). This CDR3 is built from 16 residues. Deletions cut 1 base from V and 9 bases from J, with 19 bases between. CDR1 is SGHDN and CDR2 is FVKESK in the germline V gene. CDR3 loop: CASSQVLGQGSAEQFF. In DNA form, the CDR3 reads TGTGCCAGCAGCCAAGTTTTAGGGCAGGGTAGTGCTGAGCAGTTCTTC.

The J gene is TRBJ2-7, the V gene TRBV6-5; 13 nucleotides agree with TRBD2. After removal of 6 bases from V and 1 base from J, the junction contained 3 bases not matched to a gene. This CDR3 is built from 15 residues. From germline, CDR1 is MNHEY and CDR2 SVGAGI. CDR3 protein: CASRPLAGGSYEQYF. The CDR3 DNA reads TGTGCCAGCAGACCACTAGCGGGAGGGTCCTACGAGCAGTACTTC.

This chain connects TRBV2 to TRBJ1-6; D remains unclear. V gave up 1 base and J gave up 6 bases, with 10 bases separating them. This CDR3 is built from 15 residues. From germline, CDR1 is SNHLY and CDR2 FYNNEI. In nucleotides, the CDR3 is TGTGCCAGCAGTGAAGGAGGACTCGGTAATTCACCCCTCCACTTT. Its protein is CASSEGGLGNSPLHF.